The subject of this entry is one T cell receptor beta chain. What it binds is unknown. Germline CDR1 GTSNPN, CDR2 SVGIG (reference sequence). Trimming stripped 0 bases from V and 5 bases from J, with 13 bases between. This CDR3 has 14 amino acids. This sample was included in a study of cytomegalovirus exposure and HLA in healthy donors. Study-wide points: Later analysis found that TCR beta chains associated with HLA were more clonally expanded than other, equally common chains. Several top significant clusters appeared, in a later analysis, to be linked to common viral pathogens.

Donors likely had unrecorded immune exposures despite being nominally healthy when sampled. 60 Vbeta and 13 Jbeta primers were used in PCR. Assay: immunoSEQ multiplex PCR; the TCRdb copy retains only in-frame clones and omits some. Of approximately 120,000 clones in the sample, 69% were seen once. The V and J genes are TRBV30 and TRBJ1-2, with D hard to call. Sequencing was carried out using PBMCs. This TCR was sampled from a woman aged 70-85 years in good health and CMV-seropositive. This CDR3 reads CAWSVTRPGYGYTF. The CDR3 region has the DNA TGTGCCTGGAGTGTCACCCGCCCGGGGTATGGCTACACCTTC.